The entry below describes one T cell receptor (beta chain). Libraries were prepared by immunoSEQ multiplex PCR; TCRdb keeps only in-frame clonotypes and omits some of them. Found here are about 150,000 clones, roughly 90% of them singletons; the top ten hold 1% to 1.5%. This CDR3 has 17 residues. V lost 0 bases and J 2 bases, leaving 15 bases between the germline ends. The V gene's germline CDR1 is SNHLY and CDR2 FYNNEI. The sample belongs to a study of blood T cell repertoires in COVID-19. The TCR comes from a woman aged 25 to 39 with acute COVID-19. The V and J genes are TRBV2 and TRBJ2-3, with D possibly TRBD1 on 5 matching bases. The sequenced material came from PBMCs or T cells enriched from blood (not recorded which). In DNA form, the CDR3 reads TGTGCCAGCAGTGAAGCGTTTGGGGCAGGGAACACAGATACGCAGTATTTT. Its translation: CASSEAFGAGNTDTQYF.